A selection of T cell receptor beta chains follows, all from one sample in a study of long-term antiretroviral therapy in people with HIV. TCRdb's copy holds only in-frame clones and misses some; the assay was immunoSEQ multiplex PCR. The data show 32,000 or so clones, with 75% to 90% seen just once and about 8% held by the top ten. The sample here was unsorted PBMCs, taken 3.2 years before starting antiretroviral therapy. These receptor sequences come from a man aged 45-65 years with HIV. Each CDR3 is given with its conserved first and last residue. The D gene is left open where the match is weak.

J: TRBJ1-4; D: -; V: TRBV11-2; CDR3: CASTPHRGATNEKLFF; DNA: TGTGCCAGCACCCCCCATCGGGGGGCAACTAATGAAAAACTGTTTTTT
J: TRBJ1-5; D: -; V: TRBV7-9; CDR3: CASRVGRQINQPQHF; DNA: TGTGCCAGCAGGGTAGGGAGGCAGATCAATCAGCCCCAGCATTTT
J: TRBJ2-1; D: TRBD2; V: TRBV5-1; CDR3: CASSFGSGGGNEQFF; DNA: TGCGCCAGCAGCTTCGGTAGCGGGGGCGGGAATGAGCAGTTCTTC
J: TRBJ2-3; D: -; V: TRBV7-2; CDR3: CASTLDRMKGDTQYF; DNA: TGTGCCAGCACCTTAGACAGGATGAAGGGGGATACGCAGTATTTT
J: TRBJ2-7; D: TRBD2; V: TRBV7-9; CDR3: CASSLTSGPYEQYF; DNA: TGTGCCAGCAGCTTGACTAGCGGACCCTACGAGCAGTACTTC
J: TRBJ2-7; D: -; V: TRBV19; CDR3: CASSRPLIAGDTYEQYF; DNA: TGTGCCAGTAGTAGGCCGTTGATCGCGGGCGATACCTACGAGCAGTACTTC
J: TRBJ1-2; D: -; V: TRBV6-5; CDR3: CASGKQEGYTF; DNA: TGTGCCAGCGGAAAACAGGAAGGCTACACCTTC
J: TRBJ1-4; D: -; V: TRBV4-1; CDR3: CASSQVGREKLFF; DNA: TGCGCCAGCAGCCAAGTTGGGAGGGAAAAACTGTTTTTT
J: TRBJ2-3; D: -; V: TRBV5-4; CDR3: CATRSVDTDTQYF; DNA: TGTGCCACCAGGTCGGTGGACACAGATACGCAGTATTTT
J: TRBJ2-5; D: -; V: TRBV4-1; CDR3: CASSQDAALGVGQETQYF; DNA: TGCGCCAGCAGCCAAGACGCCGCCCTCGGGGTTGGCCAAGAGACCCAGTACTTC
J: TRBJ1-2; D: -; V: TRBV28; CDR3: CASITPQGDYGYTF; DNA: TGTGCCAGCATTACCCCCCAAGGGGACTATGGCTACACCTTC
J: TRBJ2-1; D: -; V: TRBV6-5; CDR3: CASSRDKYNEQFF; DNA: TGTGCCAGCAGCCGGGACAAATACAATGAGCAGTTCTTC